The subject of this entry is one T cell receptor beta chain. The data were taken from a study of blood T cell repertoires in COVID-19. Study-level information: The study drew acute and convalescent COVID-19 samples from the United States, Italy and Spain. Sample material is recorded as cDNA or gDNA derived from T cells, B-cell-depleted T cells, or PBMCs.

Per germline, CDR1 LGHNA and CDR2 YSLEER. Trimming took off 0 bases at V and 7 bases at J, with 18 bases between the two ends. The CDR3 covers 16 residues. In the authors' methods: Amplification of reference gene primers was used by the study to estimate nucleated cell counts. Produced via immunoSEQ multiplex PCR; TCRdb's table is partial and in-frame only. For V, J and clone size, that table is used; D and trimming come from the DNA. Of around 200,000 clones in the sample, approximately 90% were seen once. The receptor's source is a woman between 18 and 29 years old who had recovered from COVID-19. This chain uses TRBV4-3 with TRBJ2-5, with D possibly being TRBD2 (5 bases). Specimen: peripheral blood. The CDR3 loop is CASSQERLWLAGTQYF. The CDR3 DNA reads TGCGCCAGCAGCCAAGAACGTTTATGGCTAGCCGGGACCCAGTACTTC.